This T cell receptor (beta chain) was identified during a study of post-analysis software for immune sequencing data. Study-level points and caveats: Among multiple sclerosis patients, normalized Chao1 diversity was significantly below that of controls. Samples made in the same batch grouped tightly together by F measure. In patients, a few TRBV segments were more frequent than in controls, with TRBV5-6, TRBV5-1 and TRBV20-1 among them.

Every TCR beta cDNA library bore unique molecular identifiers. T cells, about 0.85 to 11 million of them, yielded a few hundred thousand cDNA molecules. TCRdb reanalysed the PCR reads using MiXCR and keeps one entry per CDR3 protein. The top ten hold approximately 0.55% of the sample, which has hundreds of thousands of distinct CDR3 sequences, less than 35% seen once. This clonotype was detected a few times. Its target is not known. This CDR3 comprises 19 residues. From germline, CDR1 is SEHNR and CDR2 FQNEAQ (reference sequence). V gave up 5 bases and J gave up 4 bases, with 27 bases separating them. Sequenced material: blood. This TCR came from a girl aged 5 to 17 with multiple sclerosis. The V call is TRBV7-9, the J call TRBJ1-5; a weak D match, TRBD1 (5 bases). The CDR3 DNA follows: TGTGCCAGCAGCCCACGACACCGGGACGTCGAGGACGATAATCAGCCCCAGCATTTT. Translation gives CASSPRHRDVEDDNQPQHF.